These 15 T cell receptor beta chains came from one sample sequenced in a study of graft-versus-host responses after intestinal transplantation. Assay: immunoSEQ multiplex PCR; the TCRdb copy retains only in-frame clones and omits some. Of under 15,000 clones listed, about a third were seen once; the top ten hold 3% to 3.5%. The plating included some 200,000 irradiated, violet-dye-labeled stimulator cells together with some 200,000 CFSE-labeled responder cells. The sequencing used alloreactive CD8+ T cells from a mixed lymphocyte reaction culture, collected before intestinal transplant. The subset denotes: CFSE-low proliferating T cells sorted from approximately 6-day pre-transplant mixed lymphocyte reaction (GvH or HvG direction). The receptors come from a human patient who received an intestinal transplant.

The chain joins TRBV4-3 to TRBJ1-4, with D tentatively TRBD1 (5 bases). V was trimmed by 0 bases and J by 3 bases, leaving 14 bases between them. Germline assignment: CDR1 LGHNA and CDR2 YSLEER. The CDR3 contains 17 residues. CDR3 region: CASSQDYWGPPNEKLFF. CDR3 bases: TGCGCCAGCAGCCAAGATTACTGGGGACCGCCTAATGAAAAACTGTTTTTT.

The CDR3 DNA sequence: TGTGCCAGCAGCTTAATTGGCGGGAGGGGCGATGAGCAGTTCTTC. Its protein is CASSLIGGRGDEQFF. The V call is TRBV7-3, the J call TRBJ2-1, with 9 bases aligning to TRBD2. Trimming removed 1 base from V and 8 bases from J; junction bases left unmatched: 6. The CDR3 runs 15 residues. Germline V gene data show CDR1 as SGHTA and CDR2 as FQGTGA.

The chain combines TRBV30 with TRBJ1-5; 8 positions agree with TRBD1. Germline V CDR1 and CDR2: GTSNPN, SVGIG (reference sequence). There are 14 residues in the CDR3. Trimming cost V 5 bases and J 2 bases; bases outside gene matches: 5. The CDR3: CAWAPGQGNQPQHF. DNA for the CDR3: TGTGCCTGGGCCCCGGGACAGGGCAATCAGCCCCAGCATTTT.

The chain carries TRBV7-6 and TRBJ2-7, with D perhaps matching TRBD2 (5 bases). V was trimmed by 1 base and J by 2 bases, leaving 15 bases between them. The CDR3 spans 16 residues. Germline CDR1 is SGHVS and CDR2 is FNYEAQ. The CDR3 DNA is TGTGCCAGCAGCTTAGAGCCCGAGGCGGAGGCCTACGAGCAGTACTTC. Translation gives CASSLEPEAEAYEQYF.

The CDR3, as DNA: TGTGCCAGCAGCTTAGCCCCAGGGGGCTGGTACGAGCAGTACTTC. Its translation: CASSLAPGGWYEQYF. The V call is TRBV7-3, the J call TRBJ2-7, with 8 bases identical to TRBD1. The CDR3 loop spans 15 amino acids. CDR1 is SGHTA, CDR2 FQGTGA, per germline. With V trimmed by 2 bases and J by 4 bases, 7 bases remained unmatched.

This clone is judged medium-sized. This sequence joins TRBV2 and TRBJ2-7; no reliable D call. Looked up from germline, CDR1 is SNHLY and CDR2 is FYNNEI. The CDR3 loop spans 12 amino acids. Trimming pared 8 bases from V and 0 bases from J, leaving 8 bases between. This CDR3 reads CASLESSYEQYF. CDR3 sequence (DNA): TGTGCCAGCTTGGAGAGCTCCTACGAGCAGTACTTC. Full variable domain (remainder filled in from reference TRBV2 and TRBJ2-7): EPEVTQTPSHQVTQMGQEVILRCVPISNHLYFYWYRQILGQKVEFLVSFYNNEISEKSEIFDDQFSVERPDGSNFTLKIRSTKLEDSAMYFCASLESSYEQYFGPGTRLTVT.

This clone was detected only once. This chain joins TRBV28 and TRBJ2-3; TRBD1 agrees at 7 bases. The CDR3 runs 15 residues. CDR1 is MDHEN, CDR2 SYDVKM, per germline. V shed 7 bases and J 0 bases; nucleotides not matched to a gene: 7. CDR3 in amino acids: CASMCGQASTDTQYF. In nucleotides, the CDR3 is TGTGCCAGCATGTGCGGACAGGCGAGCACAGATACGCAGTATTTT.

The gene calls are TRBV5-1 and TRBJ2-7, with 10 bases matching TRBD1. This CDR3 has 14 residues. V lost 7 bases to trimming and J lost 5 bases; unmatched junction nucleotides: 9. CDR1 and CDR2 from the germline V gene are SGHRS and YFSETQ. The CDR3 DNA is TGCGCCAGCGGACCAGGGACAGGGGTCGACGAGCAGTACTTC. This translates into CASGPGTGVDEQYF.

This clone is classed as medium-sized. This chain connects TRBV18 to TRBJ1-2, with unresolved D. Germline V gene sequence: CDR1 KGHSH, CDR2 LQKENI. Trimming took off 2 bases at V and 8 bases at J, with 18 bases between the two ends. This CDR3 contains 15 residues. The DNA of the CDR3 is TGTGCCAGCTCACCAAAGGAGGTTCTCCTAGGCGGCTACACCTTC. Its translation: CASSPKEVLLGGYTF. Combining the CDR3 with reference TRBV18 and TRBJ1-2 gives the whole variable domain NAGVMQNPRHLVRRRGQEARLRCSPMKGHSHVYWYRQLPEEGLKFMVYLQKENIIDESGMPKERFSAEFPKEGPSILRIQQVVRGDSAAYFCASSPKEVLLGGYTFGSGTRLTVV.

J is TRBJ2-7 and V is TRBV30; D is undetermined. The V end was cut by 3 bases, the J end by 3 bases, with 6 bases between. Germline loops: CDR1 GTSNPN, CDR2 SVGIG (reference sequence). The CDR3 loop spans 11 amino acids. The CDR3 sequence is CAWRGSYEQYF. The CDR3 nucleotides are TGTGCCTGGAGGGGTAGCTACGAGCAGTACTTC.

The V and J genes are TRBV7-6 and TRBJ2-7; D not certain. Trimming stripped 1 base from V and 0 bases from J, with 13 bases between. This CDR3 has 16 residues. Germline V CDR1 and CDR2: SGHVS, FNYEAQ. The CDR3 here is CASSLDPAISSYEQYF. CDR3 DNA sequence: TGTGCCAGCAGCTTAGATCCCGCCATCTCCTCCTACGAGCAGTACTTC.

This clone was counted a single time. The chain uses TRBV13 and TRBJ2-4; unclear D gene. The CDR3 contains 12 residues. V was shortened by 1 base and J by 8 bases, with 6 bases between the two germline ends. Germline V gene sequence: CDR1 PRHDT, CDR2 FYEKMQ (reference sequence). CDR3 sequence: CASSLAGDIQYF. Here the CDR3 DNA reads TGTGCCAGCAGCTTAGCAGGAGACATTCAGTACTTC.

This clone was observed a few times. V usage is TRBV13 and J usage is TRBJ2-7, with 8 bases that match TRBD1. The junction had 8 bases not matched to a gene; V was cut back by 5 bases and J by 5 bases. Per germline, CDR1 PRHDT and CDR2 FYEKMQ (reference sequence). The CDR3 has 14 residues. The CDR3, as DNA: TGTGCCAGCAGCCCTCAGGGGGCGGAAAACGAGCAGTACTTC. It yields the protein CASSPQGAENEQYF.

The chain is built from TRBV6-1 and TRBJ2-7; perhaps TRBD1 as D (5 bases). This CDR3 contains 12 residues. Deletions cut 8 bases from V and 3 bases from J, with 11 bases between. Germline CDR1 is MNHNS and CDR2 is SASEGT. The CDR3 DNA is TGTGCCAGCTCACAGGTGTACTACGAGCAGTACTTC. Translating it yields CASSQVYYEQYF.

The chain links TRBV27 to TRBJ2-7, with D possibly called TRBD1 or TRBD2 (5 bases each). Germline V lookup: CDR1 MNHEY, CDR2 SMNVEV (reference sequence). The length of the CDR3 is 13 residues. With 3 bases removed from V and 2 bases from J, the gap between germline ends came to 8 bases. The CDR3 reads CASSFGGTYEQYF. CDR3 nucleotide sequence: TGTGCCAGCAGTTTTGGGGGAACCTACGAGCAGTACTTC.